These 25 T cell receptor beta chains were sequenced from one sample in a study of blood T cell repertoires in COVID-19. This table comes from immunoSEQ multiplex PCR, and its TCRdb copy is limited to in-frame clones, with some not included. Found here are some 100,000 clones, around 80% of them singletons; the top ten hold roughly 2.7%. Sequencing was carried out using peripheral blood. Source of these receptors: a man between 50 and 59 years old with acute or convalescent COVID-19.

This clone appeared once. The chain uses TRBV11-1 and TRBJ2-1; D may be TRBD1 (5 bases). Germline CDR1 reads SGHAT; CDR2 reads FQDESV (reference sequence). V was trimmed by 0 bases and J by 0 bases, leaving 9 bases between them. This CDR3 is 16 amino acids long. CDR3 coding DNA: TGTGCCAGCAGCTTAGCGACAGTAAACTCCTACAATGAGCAGTTCTTC. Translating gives CASSLATVNSYNEQFF.

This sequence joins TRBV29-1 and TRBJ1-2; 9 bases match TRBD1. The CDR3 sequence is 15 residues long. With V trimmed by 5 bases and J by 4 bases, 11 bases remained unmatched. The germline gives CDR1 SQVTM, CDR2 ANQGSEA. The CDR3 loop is CSVYGDRALGYGYTF. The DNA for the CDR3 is TGCAGCGTTTATGGGGACAGGGCTTTGGGCTATGGCTACACCTTC.

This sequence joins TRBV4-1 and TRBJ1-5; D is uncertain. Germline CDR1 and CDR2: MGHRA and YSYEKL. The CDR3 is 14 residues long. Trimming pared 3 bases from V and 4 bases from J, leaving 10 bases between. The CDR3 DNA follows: TGCGCCAGCAGCCACGCACCTAAGAATCAGCCCCAGCATTTT. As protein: CASSHAPKNQPQHF.

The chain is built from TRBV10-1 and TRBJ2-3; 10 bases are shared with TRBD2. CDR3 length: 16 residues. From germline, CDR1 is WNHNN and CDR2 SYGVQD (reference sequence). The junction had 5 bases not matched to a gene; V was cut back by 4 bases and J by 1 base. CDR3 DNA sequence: TGCGCCAGCAGTGCGGTAGCGGGAGGCGGCACAGATACGCAGTATTTT. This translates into CASSAVAGGGTDTQYF.

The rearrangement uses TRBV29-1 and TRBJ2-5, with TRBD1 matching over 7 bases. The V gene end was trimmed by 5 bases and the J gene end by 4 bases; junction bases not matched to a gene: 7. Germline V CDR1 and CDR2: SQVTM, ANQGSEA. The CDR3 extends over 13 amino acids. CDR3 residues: CSVLLGQRETQYF. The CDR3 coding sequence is TGCAGCGTTCTACTGGGACAGCGAGAGACCCAGTACTTC.

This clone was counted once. The CDR3 sequence is CASSLVLASSSYNEQFF. CDR3 sequence (DNA): TGTGCCAGCAGCTTAGTCCTAGCGTCGAGCTCCTACAATGAGCAGTTCTTC. The chain has TRBV7-9 and TRBJ2-1; D is perhaps TRBD2 (6 bases). Germline V CDR1 and CDR2: SEHNR, FQNEAQ (reference sequence). The germline V and J ends were trimmed by 1 base and 0 bases, with 13 bases remaining between them. This CDR3 comprises 17 residues.

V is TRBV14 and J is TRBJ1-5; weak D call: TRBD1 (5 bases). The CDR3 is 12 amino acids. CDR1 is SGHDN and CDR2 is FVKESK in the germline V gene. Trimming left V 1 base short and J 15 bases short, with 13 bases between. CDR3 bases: TGTGCCAGCAGCCAAGGAAGGGGAAAGTGGCATTTT. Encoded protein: CASSQGRGKWHF.

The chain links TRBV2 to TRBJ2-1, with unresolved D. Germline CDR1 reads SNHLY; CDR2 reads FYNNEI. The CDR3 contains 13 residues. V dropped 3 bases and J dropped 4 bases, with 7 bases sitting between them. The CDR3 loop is CASSDILYNEQFF. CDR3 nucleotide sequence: TGTGCCAGCAGTGATATACTGTACAATGAGCAGTTCTTC.

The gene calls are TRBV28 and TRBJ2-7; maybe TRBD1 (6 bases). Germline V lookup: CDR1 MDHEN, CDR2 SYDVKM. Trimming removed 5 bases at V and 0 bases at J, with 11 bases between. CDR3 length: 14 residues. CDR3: CASSPTGSSYEQYF. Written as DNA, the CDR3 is TGTGCCAGCAGTCCAACAGGGAGCTCCTACGAGCAGTACTTC.

CDR3 in amino acids: CSASDSEAFF. The DNA for the CDR3 is TGCAGTGCTTCTGACAGTGAAGCTTTCTTT. V and J are TRBV20-1 and TRBJ1-1, with D maybe TRBD1 (5 bases). Trimming took 5 bases from V and 7 from J, leaving 8 bases between them. CDR1 DFQATT and CDR2 SNEGSKA come from the germline V gene (reference sequence). The CDR3 is 10 residues long.

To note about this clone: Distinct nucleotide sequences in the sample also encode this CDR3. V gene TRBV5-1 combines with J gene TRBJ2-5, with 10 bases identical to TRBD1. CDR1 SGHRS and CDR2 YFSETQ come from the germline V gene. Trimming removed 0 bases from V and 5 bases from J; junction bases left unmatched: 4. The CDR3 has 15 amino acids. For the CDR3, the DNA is TGCGCCAGCAGCTTGGCCGGGACAGGGGAGGAGACCCAGTACTTC. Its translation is CASSLAGTGEETQYF.

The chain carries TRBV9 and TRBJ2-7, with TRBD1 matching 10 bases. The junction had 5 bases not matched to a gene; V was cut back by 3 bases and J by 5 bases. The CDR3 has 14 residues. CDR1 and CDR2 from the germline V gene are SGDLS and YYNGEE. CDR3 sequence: CASSGRDRGNEQYF. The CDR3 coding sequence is TGTGCCAGCAGCGGCCGGGACAGGGGCAACGAGCAGTACTTC.

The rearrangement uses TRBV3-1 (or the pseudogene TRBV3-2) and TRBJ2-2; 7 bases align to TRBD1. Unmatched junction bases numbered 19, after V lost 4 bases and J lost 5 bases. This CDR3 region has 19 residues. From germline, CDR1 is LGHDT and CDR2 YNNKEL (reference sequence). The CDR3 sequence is CASSLLGWLGTEVTGELFF. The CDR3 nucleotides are TGTGCCAGCAGCCTCCTAGGATGGTTGGGGACAGAGGTAACCGGGGAGCTGTTTTTT.

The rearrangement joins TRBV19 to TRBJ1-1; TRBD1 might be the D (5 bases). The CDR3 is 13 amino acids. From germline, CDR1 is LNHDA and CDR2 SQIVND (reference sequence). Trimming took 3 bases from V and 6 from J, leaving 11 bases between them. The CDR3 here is CASSIQGGAEAFF. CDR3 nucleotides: TGTGCCAGTAGTATTCAGGGAGGGGCTGAAGCTTTCTTT.

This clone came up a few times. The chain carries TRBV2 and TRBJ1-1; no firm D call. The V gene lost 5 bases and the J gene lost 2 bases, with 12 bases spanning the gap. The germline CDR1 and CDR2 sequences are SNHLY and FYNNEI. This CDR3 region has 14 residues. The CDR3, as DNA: TGTGCCAGCAGTAGCGGACGGCAAAACACTGAAGCTTTCTTT. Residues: CASSSGRQNTEAFF.

The CDR3 DNA reads TGTGCCATCAGTGGATCCAGGGTTGGGGATACGCAGTATTTT. Translation: CAISGSRVGDTQYF. The chain uses TRBV10-3 and TRBJ2-3; tentative D call: TRBD1 (5 bases). The length of the CDR3 is 14 residues. Germline assignment: CDR1 ENHRY and CDR2 SYGVKD. The V gene lost 4 bases and the J gene lost 6 bases, with 14 bases spanning the gap.

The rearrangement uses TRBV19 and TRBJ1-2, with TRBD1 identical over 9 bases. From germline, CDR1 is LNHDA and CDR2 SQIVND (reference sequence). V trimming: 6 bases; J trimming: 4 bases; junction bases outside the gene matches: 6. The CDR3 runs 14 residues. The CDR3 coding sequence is TGTGCCAGTAGCGGAACAGGGGGCGGCTATGGCTACACCTTC. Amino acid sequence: CASSGTGGGYGYTF.

The CDR3 DNA follows: TGTGCCACCAGCCGCCGGGACAGCAGGTGGGGGGAGACCCAGTACTTC. Protein: CATSRRDSRWGETQYF. The gene calls are TRBV15 and TRBJ2-5; 7 bases align to TRBD1. The germline gives CDR1 LNHNV, CDR2 YYDKDF (reference sequence). This CDR3 has 16 residues. Trimming at V came to 5 bases and at J to 5 bases, leaving 14 bases not matched to a gene.

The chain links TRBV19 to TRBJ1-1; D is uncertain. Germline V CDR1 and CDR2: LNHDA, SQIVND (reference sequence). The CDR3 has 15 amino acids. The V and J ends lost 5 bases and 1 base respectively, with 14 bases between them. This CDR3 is CASSPAALGNTEAFF. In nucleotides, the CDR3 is TGTGCCAGTAGTCCGGCGGCTCTTGGGAACACTGAAGCTTTCTTT.

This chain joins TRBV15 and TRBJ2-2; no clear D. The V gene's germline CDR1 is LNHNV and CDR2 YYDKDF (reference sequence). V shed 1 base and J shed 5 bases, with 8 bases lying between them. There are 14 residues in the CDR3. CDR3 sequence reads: CATSRVAETGELFF. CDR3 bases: TGTGCCACCAGCAGAGTTGCAGAAACCGGGGAGCTGTTTTTT.

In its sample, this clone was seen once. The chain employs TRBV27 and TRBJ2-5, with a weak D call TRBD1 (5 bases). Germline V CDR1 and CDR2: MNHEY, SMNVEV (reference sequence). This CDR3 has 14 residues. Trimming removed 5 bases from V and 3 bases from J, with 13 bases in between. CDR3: CASSLTASKETQYF. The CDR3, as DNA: TGTGCCAGCAGTCTGACAGCATCCAAAGAGACCCAGTACTTC.

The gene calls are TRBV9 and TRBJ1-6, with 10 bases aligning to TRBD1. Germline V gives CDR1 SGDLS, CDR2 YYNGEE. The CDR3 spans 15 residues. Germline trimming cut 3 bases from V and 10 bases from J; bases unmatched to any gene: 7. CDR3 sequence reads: CASSESGTGVSPLHF. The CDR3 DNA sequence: TGTGCCAGCAGCGAATCGGGGACAGGGGTCTCACCCCTCCACTTT.

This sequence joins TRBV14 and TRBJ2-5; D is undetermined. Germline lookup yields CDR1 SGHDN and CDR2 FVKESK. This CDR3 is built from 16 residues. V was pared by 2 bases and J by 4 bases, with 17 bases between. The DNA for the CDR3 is TGTGCCAGCAGCCAACCCGAGAGGAACCCAAGAGAGACCCAGTACTTC. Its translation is CASSQPERNPRETQYF.

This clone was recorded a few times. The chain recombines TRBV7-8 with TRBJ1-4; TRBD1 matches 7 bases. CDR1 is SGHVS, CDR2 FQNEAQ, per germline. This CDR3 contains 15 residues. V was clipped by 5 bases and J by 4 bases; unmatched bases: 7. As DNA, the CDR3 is TGTGCCAGCAGCGCCCGACAGGGATATAATGAAAAACTGTTTTTT. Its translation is CASSARQGYNEKLFF.

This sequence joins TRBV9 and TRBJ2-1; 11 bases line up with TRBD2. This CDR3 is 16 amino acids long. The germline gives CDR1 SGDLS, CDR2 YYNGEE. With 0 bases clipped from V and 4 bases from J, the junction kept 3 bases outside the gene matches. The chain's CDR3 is CASSVGTSGFYNEQFF. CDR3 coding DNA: TGTGCCAGCAGCGTAGGGACTAGCGGGTTTTACAATGAGCAGTTCTTC.